At least ten counts were recorded for the clone carrying this T cell receptor beta chain. Its specificity is unknown. Germline V gives CDR1 SGHRS, CDR2 YFSETQ. The CDR3 length is 13 residues. Trimming pared 0 bases from V and 1 base from J, leaving 4 bases between. Template switching created a universal primer site, and the cDNA included unique molecular identifiers. MiXCR, applied by TCRdb to the 5' RACE reads, yields one record per CDR3 protein. The sample shows around 670,000 distinct CDR3 sequences, around 6.1% of them seen only once. The data originate from a study of identical twins. Study results and limitations: Whereas memory repertoires showed no such difference, abundant cord blood beta clonotypes carried fewer insertions. The same donors were not followed; conclusions instead depended on cross-sectional statistical analysis.

Sequenced: naive T cells sorted from blood. The chain links TRBV5-1 to TRBJ1-2, with no clear D. The sequence derives from a young man in good health. The chain's CDR3 is CASSLGHNYGYTF. In DNA form, the CDR3 reads TGCGCCAGCAGCTTGGGGCATAACTATGGCTACACCTTC.